Each of the 2 T cell receptor beta chains below was sequenced from the same sample in a study of human T cells and chemical hapten exposure. The sample's time point: patch test 3, about 24 weeks after DPC sensitization. Treatment: therapeutic diphenylcyclopropenone sensitization with weekly scalp DPC. TCRdb re-called the RACE reads with MiXCR, one entry per CDR3 protein. Here the sample spans 50,000 or so distinct CDR3 sequences, approximately 9.9% being singletons. The specimen comprised whole blood, sampled in connection with sensitization to the hapten diphenylcyclopropenone (DPC). The receptors originated from a woman between 40 and 50 years old with alopecia areata. Some clones in this sample may be carry-over from other donors' samples.

This clonotype has ten or more counts. The V and J genes are TRBV3-1 and TRBJ1-2; D is uncertain. The CDR3 loop spans 12 amino acids. Germline V gives CDR1 LGHDT, CDR2 YNNKEL (reference sequence). Trimming took off 3 bases at V and 6 bases at J, with 8 bases between the two ends. The CDR3 DNA sequence: TGTGCCAGCAGCCAGGGAAGGAATGGCTACACCTTC. It encodes CASSQGRNGYTF.

In its sample, this clonotype was seen many times. This chain links TRBV21-1 with TRBJ2-7; the table names TRBD2, a call not compared with the DNA. TRBV21-1 is labeled a pseudogene. The length of the CDR3 is 18 residues. The CDR3 nucleotides read TGTGCCAGCAGCAAAGCCCTGAGGCCGCCTCCCTCTTCCTACGAGCAGTACTTC. Translation gives CASSKALRPPPSSYEQYF.